This TCR beta chain was sequenced for a study of T cells in Graves' hyperthyroidism and ophthalmopathy. Overall study results and limits: It was a median around seven months before onset that the model predicted ophthalmopathy. Also found in blood were most expanded thyroid clonotypes above 0.001.

This clonotype was counted once. Its antigen remains unknown. The PBMCs were sourced from fresh peripheral blood (more than 8.5 ml). The germline V and J ends were trimmed by 9 bases and 1 base, with 13 bases remaining between them. CDR1 and CDR2 from the germline V gene are KGHDR and SFDVKD. The CDR3 is 14 residues long. Authors of the study amplified TCR beta CDR3 regions from RNA transcripts. During a first-round RT-PCR of the TCR CDR3, the HTBI primer set was used. TCRdb analysed the multiplex PCR reads with MiXCR anew, one entry per CDR3 protein. The profile shows just under 750,000 distinct CDR3 sequences, 30% to 40% of them singletons.

Material for sequencing was blood. This clonotype originated in a woman aged 35 to 49 with Graves' hyperthyroidism. V is TRBV24-1 and J is TRBJ2-3; D not certain. The CDR3 reads CATEDATRTDTQYF. For the CDR3, the DNA is TGTGCCACCGAGGATGCAACCCGCACAGATACGCAGTATTTT.